These 26 T cell receptor beta chains originate from one sample sequenced in a study of CXCR3-negative and CXCR3-positive naive CD8 T cells. Via 5' RACE with UMI labels, TRB cDNA libraries were prepared. TCRdb re-analyzed the 5' RACE reads; it lists each CDR3 protein once, without DNA. The sample's table shows approximately 52,000 distinct CDR3 sequences. The sequencing input was memory CD8+ T cells from blood. These TCRs come from a human donor in good health. Some clones in this sample may be carry-over from other donors' samples.

Here the CDR3 reads CASSLAEGFSYEQYF. This chain joins TRBV28 and TRBJ2-7; TCRdb's D call, TRBD2, is unchecked because there is no DNA. The CDR3 has 15 amino acids. The germline V gene has CDR1 MDHEN and CDR2 SYDVKM. Combining the CDR3 with reference TRBV28 and TRBJ2-7 gives the whole variable domain DVKVTQSSRYLVKRTGEKVFLECVQDMDHENMFWYRQDPGLGLRLIYFSYDVKMKEKGDIPEGYSVSREKKERFSLILESASTNQTSMYLCASSLAEGFSYEQYFGPGTRLTVT.

The V gene is TRBV7-2, the J gene TRBJ2-7; TCRdb indicates TRBD1, and absent DNA this call remains unverified. The CDR3 spans 14 residues. CDR1 and CDR2 from the germline V gene are SGHTA and FQGNSA. CDR3 in amino acids: CASSFGSSGNEQYF.

The chain recombines TRBV7-3 with TRBJ2-5. The CDR3 contains 13 residues. Germline lookup yields CDR1 SGHTA and CDR2 FQGTGA. The chain's CDR3 is CASSPHDMETQYF.

The J gene is TRBJ1-2, the V gene TRBV30. There are 12 residues in the CDR3. Germline V gene data show CDR1 as GTSNPN and CDR2 as SVGIG (reference sequence). The CDR3 region is CAWSAADYGYTF.

V is TRBV25-1 and J is TRBJ2-1; with no DNA, the TCRdb D assignment of TRBD2 cannot be verified. CDR3 length equals 13 residues. Per the germline V gene, CDR1 is MGHDK and CDR2 is SYGVNS. This CDR3 reads CATRTSGANEQFF.

The chain has TRBV7-9 and TRBJ1-1; as DNA is missing, the TRBD1 call by TCRdb cannot be tested. Germline-derived CDR1 and CDR2 are SEHNR and FQNEAQ (reference sequence). This CDR3 region has 11 residues. The CDR3 sequence is CASEGAIEAFF. The variable domain in full, completed from reference TRBV7-9 and TRBJ1-1, reads DTGVSQNPRHKITKRGQNVTFRCDPISEHNRLYWYRQTLGQGPEFLTYFQNEAQLEKSRLLSDRFSAERPKGSFSTLEIQRTEQGDSAMYLCASEGAIEAFFGQGTRLTVV.

The chain employs TRBV27 and TRBJ2-7; TCRdb reports TRBD1, a call that lacks DNA to check it against. CDR3 length: 14 amino acids. Germline CDR1 MNHEY, CDR2 SMNVEV (reference sequence). The CDR3 sequence is CASSNRGGSYEQYF.

The rearrangement joins TRBV12-3 or TRBV12-4 to TRBJ1-5; TCRdb selects TRBD1, and the lack of DNA leaves this call unchecked. This CDR3 has 14 residues. The CDR3: CASSLVQGNQPQHF.

This chain connects TRBV5-1 to TRBJ2-5. The length of the CDR3 is 13 residues. The germline CDR1 and CDR2 sequences are SGHRS and YFSETQ. CDR3 residues: CASSFGPAETQYF.

The chain has TRBV4-3 and TRBJ1-1; absent DNA, TCRdb's TRBD1 call cannot be checked. Germline V gene lookup returns CDR1 LGHNA and CDR2 YSLEER. CDR3 length: 13 residues. The CDR3 loop reads CASSRQGVTEAFF.

The chain has TRBV29-1 and TRBJ2-2; TCRdb's assignment of TRBD2 cannot be checked, as there is no DNA. The germline V gene has CDR1 SQVTM and CDR2 ANQGSEA. The CDR3 is 14 residues long. CDR3 loop: CSGRLAENTGELFF.

V and J are TRBV20-1 and TRBJ2-5; TCRdb names TRBD2, which stays unverified in the absence of DNA. Germline values: CDR1 DFQATT, CDR2 SNEGSKA (reference sequence). This CDR3 comprises 17 residues. CDR3: CSARKGDQLAGQETQYF.

This chain connects TRBV28 to TRBJ1-1; TCRdb's D call, TRBD1, is unchecked because there is no DNA. This CDR3 comprises 14 residues. Germline V gene lookup returns CDR1 MDHEN and CDR2 SYDVKM. CDR3: CASSLTGLNTEAFF. The whole variable domain, filled in from reference TRBV28 and TRBJ1-1, reads DVKVTQSSRYLVKRTGEKVFLECVQDMDHENMFWYRQDPGLGLRLIYFSYDVKMKEKGDIPEGYSVSREKKERFSLILESASTNQTSMYLCASSLTGLNTEAFFGQGTRLTVV.

The chain carries TRBV6-5 and TRBJ2-7; the D call of TRBD1 rests on TCRdb alone, since no DNA is present to check it. This CDR3 is 13 amino acids long. Germline loops: CDR1 MNHEY, CDR2 SVGAGI. This CDR3 reads CASSYGTPAEQYF.

The chain recombines TRBV5-6 with TRBJ2-2. The CDR3 extends over 14 amino acids. From germline, CDR1 is SGHDT and CDR2 YYEEEE. The CDR3 is CASSWRTFAGELFF.

The chain recombines TRBV4-2 with TRBJ1-2; TCRdb lists TRBD1, though no DNA is available to test this call. Germline assignment: CDR1 LGHNA and CDR2 YNFKEQ. The length of the CDR3 is 16 residues. CDR3 protein: CASSRRGQGINYGYTF.

This chain links TRBV6-2 or TRBV6-3 with TRBJ2-1; the TCRdb call, TRBD1, lacks DNA for checking. CDR1 and CDR2 from the germline V gene are MNHEY and SVGEGT. The length of the CDR3 is 14 residues. The CDR3 sequence is CASSYSSGGNEQFF.

The chain has TRBV7-6 and TRBJ1-1. The CDR3 runs to 12 residues. Germline loops: CDR1 SGHVS, CDR2 FNYEAQ. CDR3 in amino acids: CASSPDNTEAFF.

The chain combines TRBV10-3 with TRBJ2-1. The CDR3 totals 12 residues. Germline V gene data show CDR1 as ENHRY and CDR2 as SYGVKD. CDR3 residues: CAIREDTDEQFF.

The CDR3 here is CASSPRGLGLYEQYF. This chain joins TRBV27 and TRBJ2-7. The CDR3 length is 15 residues. Germline V gene lookup returns CDR1 MNHEY and CDR2 SMNVEV (reference sequence).

The V and J genes are TRBV28 and TRBJ2-5; TCRdb reports TRBD1, a call that lacks DNA to check it against. Germline loops: CDR1 MDHEN, CDR2 SYDVKM. The CDR3 has 15 amino acids. The CDR3 protein is CASSGRDNGQETQYF.

The V call is TRBV5-6, the J call TRBJ1-1; TCRdb indicates TRBD1, and absent DNA this call remains unverified. There are 13 residues in the CDR3. Germline V CDR1 and CDR2: SGHDT, YYEEEE. CDR3: CASSAHRGTEAFF.

The genes are TRBV6-6 and TRBJ2-3; TCRdb gives TRBD2 as the D gene, but with no DNA this cannot be confirmed. The germline V gene has CDR1 MNHNY and CDR2 SVGAGI (reference sequence). This CDR3 has 16 residues. The CDR3 protein is CASSSGLPPSTDTQYF.

V gene TRBV29-1 combines with J gene TRBJ2-3; TCRdb's assignment of TRBD1 cannot be checked, as there is no DNA. CDR3 size: 14 residues. Looked up from germline, CDR1 is SQVTM and CDR2 is ANQGSEA. The CDR3 spells CSVGSGASTDTQYF.

The chain links TRBV10-2 to TRBJ1-2; as DNA is missing, the TRBD1 call by TCRdb cannot be tested. The CDR3 runs 14 residues. Germline loops: CDR1 WSHSY, CDR2 SAAADI. CDR3 protein: CASSGGGGLDGYTF.

The chain uses TRBV6-4 and TRBJ2-3; TCRdb indicates TRBD2, and absent DNA this call remains unverified. The CDR3 length is 14 residues. Germline V lookup: CDR1 MRHNA, CDR2 SNTAGT. CDR3 residues: CASSASGGPDTQYF.